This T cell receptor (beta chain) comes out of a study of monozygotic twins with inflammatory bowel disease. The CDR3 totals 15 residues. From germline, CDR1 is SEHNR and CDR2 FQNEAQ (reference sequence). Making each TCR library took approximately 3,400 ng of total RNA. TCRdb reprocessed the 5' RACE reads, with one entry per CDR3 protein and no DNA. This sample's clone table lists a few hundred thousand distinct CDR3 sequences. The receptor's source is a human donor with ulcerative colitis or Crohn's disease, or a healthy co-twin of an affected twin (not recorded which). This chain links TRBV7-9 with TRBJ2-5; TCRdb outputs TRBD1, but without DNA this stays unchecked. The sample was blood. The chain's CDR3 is CASSGIEGQERTQYF.